These 32 T cell receptor beta chains came from one sample sequenced in a study of T cell responses to AZD1222 COVID-19 vaccine. This table comes from immunoSEQ multiplex PCR, and its TCRdb copy is limited to in-frame clones, with some not included. The sample contains some 150,000 clones, roughly 84% of which appear only once. The sample in question was peripheral blood, obtained 28 days after the second AZD1222 dose. The source of these receptors is an adult who received the AZD1222 COVID-19 vaccine.

The rearrangement uses TRBV29-1 and TRBJ1-1; weak D call: TRBD1 (6 bases). This CDR3 region has 11 residues. Germline values: CDR1 SQVTM, CDR2 ANQGSEA. V gave up 7 bases and J gave up 7 bases, with 13 bases separating them. CDR3 residues: CSAAGQIEAFF. The CDR3 DNA is TGCAGCGCCGCCGGACAGATTGAAGCTTTCTTT.

The chain uses TRBV15 and TRBJ1-4; maybe TRBD1 (6 bases). CDR1 and CDR2 from the germline V gene are LNHNV and YYDKDF (reference sequence). Trimming removed 0 bases from V and 8 bases from J, with 10 bases in between. This CDR3 is 14 amino acids long. The CDR3 nucleotides are TGTGCCACCAGCAGAGATCGGGGGCTGGAAAAACTGTTTTTT. It is translated as CATSRDRGLEKLFF.

This clone was detected once. The chain links TRBV12-3 or TRBV12-4 to TRBJ1-2, with D tentatively TRBD1 (5 bases). V lost 5 bases and J 5 bases, leaving 12 bases between the germline ends. The CDR3 contains 13 residues. The chain's CDR3 is CASSPEGLYGYTF. CDR3 nucleotides: TGTGCCAGCAGTCCAGAGGGACTGTATGGCTACACCTTC.

This CDR3 is CASSLAQAGEAFF. Here the CDR3 DNA reads TGTGCCAGCAGCTTAGCCCAGGCAGGTGAAGCTTTCTTT. The chain recombines TRBV7-8 with TRBJ1-1; D is uncertain. This CDR3 region has 13 residues. Per the germline V gene, CDR1 is SGHVS and CDR2 is FQNEAQ. V lost 0 bases to trimming and J lost 7 bases, with 9 bases between them.

The rearrangement links TRBV29-1 to TRBJ2-1; D unclear. CDR3 size: 13 residues. V lost 6 bases and J lost 8, with 17 bases in between. Germline CDR1 reads SQVTM; CDR2 reads ANQGSEA. Written as DNA, the CDR3 is TGCAGCGTCCAGAGGCTAGACCTCCATGAGCAGTTCTTC. Translated: CSVQRLDLHEQFF.

The rearrangement uses TRBV10-2 and TRBJ1-2; no clear D gene. Germline lookup yields CDR1 WSHSY and CDR2 SAAADI. V gave up 4 bases and J gave up 7 bases, with 19 bases separating them. This CDR3 comprises 15 residues. The CDR3 region has the DNA TGCGCCAGCAGTGTATCGGGAAATAGTGCTCCTGGCTACACCTTC. As protein: CASSVSGNSAPGYTF.

The chain is built from TRBV29-1 and TRBJ2-1; D is unresolved. Germline lookup yields CDR1 SQVTM and CDR2 ANQGSEA. The germline V and J ends were trimmed by 3 bases and 1 base, with 4 bases remaining between them. This CDR3 region has 12 residues. CDR3 region: CSVEPSYNEQFF. In DNA, the CDR3 is TGCAGCGTTGAGCCTTCCTACAATGAGCAGTTCTTC.

As DNA, the CDR3 is TGTGCCAGCAGCTTAGAGGGGGACACCCTCACTGAAGCTTTCTTT. Translation gives CASSLEGDTLTEAFF. The chain carries TRBV7-9 and TRBJ1-1, with D tentatively TRBD1 (6 bases). Germline lookup yields CDR1 SEHNR and CDR2 FQNEAQ (reference sequence). V was pared by 1 base and J by 4 bases, with 13 bases between. CDR3 size: 15 residues.

This sequence joins TRBV2 and TRBJ2-1; the match to TRBD2 covers 7 bases. The V segment lost 6 bases and the J segment 3 bases; nucleotides outside the gene matches: 5. There are 14 residues in the CDR3. Germline V CDR1 and CDR2: SNHLY, FYNNEI. The CDR3 nucleotides read TGTGCCAGCAGCCCCAGCGGGAACTACAATGAGCAGTTCTTC. Its protein product is CASSPSGNYNEQFF.

The J gene is TRBJ1-5, the V gene TRBV18; D gene ambiguous. Germline lookup yields CDR1 KGHSH and CDR2 LQKENI. With 7 bases removed from V and 9 bases from J, the gap between germline ends came to 4 bases. The CDR3 runs 9 residues. CDR3 loop: CASYRPQHF. For the CDR3, the DNA is TGTGCCAGCTACCGGCCCCAGCATTTT.

V gene TRBV6-5 combines with J gene TRBJ2-1, with TRBD2 identical over 13 bases. The V and J ends lost 4 bases and 5 bases, in that order; junction bases with no gene match: 5. CDR1 is MNHEY and CDR2 is SVGAGI in the germline V gene. The CDR3 runs 16 residues. CDR3 nucleotide sequence: TGTGCCAGCAGTTCATGGACTAGCGGGGGAGACAATGAGCAGTTCTTC. This encodes CASSSWTSGGDNEQFF.

There are a few counts of this clone. V usage is TRBV3-1 (or the pseudogene TRBV3-2) and J usage is TRBJ2-1, with 9 bases identical to TRBD2. This CDR3 comprises 20 residues. The germline V gene has CDR1 LGHDT and CDR2 YNNKEL (reference sequence). The V segment lost 4 bases and the J segment 2 bases; nucleotides outside the gene matches: 18. The CDR3 sequence is CASSLPGTSPKSGPYNEQFF. CDR3 bases: TGTGCCAGCAGCCTGCCGGGGACTAGCCCTAAATCGGGGCCCTACAATGAGCAGTTCTTC.

The CDR3 bases are TGTGCCAGCAGCCCCCGGACAGGGACGATGGAGACCCAGTACTTC. Translating gives CASSPRTGTMETQYF. The V gene is TRBV11-2, the J gene TRBJ2-5, with 8 positions matching TRBD1. The CDR3 loop spans 15 amino acids. The junction had 10 bases not matched to a gene; V was cut back by 5 bases and J by 5 bases. Germline V gene sequence: CDR1 SGHAT, CDR2 FQNNGV.

The genes are TRBV28 and TRBJ1-2; 7 bases fit TRBD1. Germline V gives CDR1 MDHEN, CDR2 SYDVKM. This CDR3 has 14 residues. J was trimmed by 4 bases and V by 5 bases; bases with no gene match: 7. The CDR3 loop is CASSDPGTVYGYTF. The CDR3 DNA follows: TGTGCCAGCAGTGACCCCGGGACAGTCTATGGCTACACCTTC.

This sequence joins TRBV9 and TRBJ2-7; 9 bases are shared with TRBD2. This CDR3 has 16 residues. V was clipped by 0 bases and J by 5 bases; unmatched bases: 9. The germline V gene has CDR1 SGDLS and CDR2 YYNGEE. The CDR3: CASSVDTQTSGDEQYF. CDR3 bases: TGTGCCAGCAGCGTAGACACCCAGACTAGCGGAGACGAGCAGTACTTC.

This clone was recorded only once. The rearrangement links TRBV11-2 to TRBJ1-1; maybe TRBD1 (5 bases). This CDR3 contains 14 residues. Between the trimmed V and J ends, which lost 0 bases and 7 bases, there was a span of 12 bases. Germline V gene lookup returns CDR1 SGHAT and CDR2 FQNNGV. The CDR3 sequence is CASSLDSGDGEAFF. Here the CDR3 DNA reads TGTGCCAGCAGCTTAGATTCGGGGGATGGTGAAGCTTTCTTT.

The chain couples TRBV5-1 to TRBJ2-3; no clear D gene. Trimming removed 0 bases at V and 0 bases at J, with 11 bases between. Germline V gene lookup returns CDR1 SGHRS and CDR2 YFSETQ. The CDR3 length is 16 residues. The CDR3 protein is CASSLGHTSSTDTQYF. For the CDR3, the DNA is TGCGCCAGCAGCTTGGGACATACCTCTAGCACAGATACGCAGTATTTT.

This chain uses TRBV5-1 with TRBJ1-3; D is possibly TRBD1 (5 bases). The CDR3 has 16 amino acids. Trimming removed 3 bases at V and 4 bases at J, with 17 bases between. The germline V gene has CDR1 SGHRS and CDR2 YFSETQ. The CDR3 nucleotides are TGCGCCAGCAGCTCGGGGCCTCCCGCGGCCGGAAACACCATATATTTT. Its protein product is CASSSGPPAAGNTIYF.

The chain carries TRBV11-2 and TRBJ2-1; 8 bases agree with TRBD2. Germline V lookup: CDR1 SGHAT, CDR2 FQNNGV. The V segment lost 5 bases and the J segment 2 bases; nucleotides outside the gene matches: 8. This CDR3 has 16 amino acids. The CDR3 DNA reads TGTGCCAGCAGCAACCCACCGGGAGGGCCCTACAATGAGCAGTTCTTC. It specifies CASSNPPGGPYNEQFF.

The gene calls are TRBV30 and TRBJ2-1; 9 bases map to TRBD1. V gave up 2 bases and J gave up 4 bases; unmatched junction bases: 6. This CDR3 region has 15 residues. Germline CDR1 and CDR2: GTSNPN and SVGIG (reference sequence). The CDR3 sequence: CAWSFGTGIYNEQFF. As DNA, the CDR3 is TGTGCCTGGAGTTTTGGGACAGGGATTTACAATGAGCAGTTCTTC.

V usage is TRBV6-2 or TRBV6-3 and J usage is TRBJ1-2; D gene ambiguous. The CDR3 consists of 18 residues. Trimming removed 5 bases at V and 6 bases at J, with 28 bases between. Germline assignment: CDR1 MNHEY and CDR2 SVGEGT. As DNA, the CDR3 is TGTGCCAGCAGTACTTTGCGTTTGTTTGGGGAATCTGAGGATGGCTACACCTTC. Translating it yields CASSTLRLFGESEDGYTF.

V gene TRBV28 combines with J gene TRBJ2-1; 7 nucleotides match TRBD2. Looked up from germline, CDR1 is MDHEN and CDR2 is SYDVKM. The CDR3 is 14 residues long. V was clipped by 7 bases and J by 0 bases; unmatched bases: 3. CDR3 region: CASIGGGSYNEQFF. CDR3 DNA sequence: TGTGCCAGCATTGGGGGGGGCTCCTACAATGAGCAGTTCTTC.

This chain uses TRBV19 with TRBJ2-3; the match to TRBD2 covers 8 bases. V lost 10 bases, J lost 4 bases, and 10 bases stayed unmatched. The CDR3 sequence is 14 residues long. Looked up from germline, CDR1 is LNHDA and CDR2 is SQIVND (reference sequence). DNA of the CDR3: TGTGCCAACCGTAGCGGGAAAAAGGCAGATACGCAGTATTTT. It encodes CANRSGKKADTQYF.

V gene TRBV3-1 (or the pseudogene TRBV3-2) combines with J gene TRBJ1-1, with D unresolved. The CDR3 runs to 14 residues. V dropped 4 bases and J dropped 1 base, with 10 bases sitting between them. Germline CDR1 reads LGHDT; CDR2 reads YNNKEL (reference sequence). The CDR3 loop is CASSPLGPNTEAFF. In DNA form, the CDR3 reads TGTGCCAGCAGCCCCCTTGGACCGAACACTGAAGCTTTCTTT.

This clone was seen once. The chain combines TRBV7-8 with TRBJ2-5, with 8 bases identical to TRBD1. Looked up from germline, CDR1 is SGHVS and CDR2 is FQNEAQ. After removal of 5 bases from V and 1 base from J, the junction contained 9 bases not matched to a gene. The length of the CDR3 is 16 residues. CDR3 in DNA: TGTGCCAGCAGCCGAGACCAGGGGGCCGGCCAAGAGACCCAGTACTTC. Protein: CASSRDQGAGQETQYF.

The rearrangement links TRBV28 to TRBJ2-7; no clear D gene. Germline CDR1 reads MDHEN; CDR2 reads SYDVKM. The CDR3 loop spans 14 amino acids. Trimming took 2 bases from V and 0 from J, leaving 8 bases between them. In DNA, the CDR3 is TGTGCCAGCAGTTTAGGTCGCAGCTCCTACGAGCAGTACTTC. The encoded protein is CASSLGRSSYEQYF.

This clone was counted at least ten times. V is TRBV2 and J is TRBJ1-2; D is unresolved. Germline V gene data show CDR1 as SNHLY and CDR2 as FYNNEI. Trimming removed 7 bases at V and 8 bases at J, with 20 bases between. The CDR3 totals 14 residues. CDR3 amino acids: CASTASGFPLGYTF. CDR3 DNA sequence: TGTGCCAGCACCGCCTCGGGATTCCCATTGGGCTACACCTTC. The whole variable domain, remainder taken from reference TRBV2 and TRBJ1-2, is EPEVTQTPSHQVTQMGQEVILRCVPISNHLYFYWYRQILGQKVEFLVSFYNNEISEKSEIFDDQFSVERPDGSNFTLKIRSTKLEDSAMYFCASTASGFPLGYTFGSGTRLTVV.

The chain recombines TRBV30 with TRBJ1-5; D remains ambiguous. CDR1 is GTSNPN, CDR2 SVGIG, per germline (reference sequence). This CDR3 is 13 amino acids long. The ends were cut back, 3 bases at V and 0 bases at J, with 6 bases in the middle. DNA of the CDR3: TGTGCCTGGAGATCGGCTAGCAATCAGCCCCAGCATTTT. Translating gives CAWRSASNQPQHF.

This chain connects TRBV7-9 to TRBJ2-1, with TRBD2 identical over 7 bases. Germline CDR1 and CDR2: SEHNR and FQNEAQ (reference sequence). CDR3 length: 17 amino acids. V lost 1 base, J lost 7 bases, and 13 bases stayed unmatched. In DNA, the CDR3 is TGTGCCAGCAGCTTAGGGCTAGCGGTCCCCCGGGGGAATGAGCAGTTCTTC. It encodes CASSLGLAVPRGNEQFF. Supplemented by reference TRBV7-9 and TRBJ2-1, the full variable domain reads DTGVSQNPRHKITKRGQNVTFRCDPISEHNRLYWYRQTLGQGPEFLTYFQNEAQLEKSRLLSDRFSAERPKGSFSTLEIQRTEQGDSAMYLCASSLGLAVPRGNEQFFGPGTRLTVL.

In its sample, this clone was seen once. The CDR3 loop reads CASSPTAIRGGNEKLFF. The CDR3 coding sequence is TGTGCCAGCAGCCCTACAGCGATTCGCGGAGGTAATGAAAAACTGTTTTTT. V usage is TRBV7-2 and J usage is TRBJ1-4; D call uncertain. Per germline, CDR1 SGHTA and CDR2 FQGNSA. The V gene lost 5 bases and the J gene lost 4 bases, with 20 bases spanning the gap. The CDR3 extends over 17 amino acids.

The chain combines TRBV6-1 with TRBJ1-5, with D uncertain. The V and J ends lost 3 bases and 6 bases respectively, with 3 bases between them. Germline V CDR1 and CDR2: MNHNS, SASEGT. This CDR3 has 11 residues. The CDR3 region has the DNA TGTGCCAGCAGTGAGGGTCAGCCCCAGCATTTT. Its protein is CASSEGQPQHF.

V gene TRBV20-1 combines with J gene TRBJ1-2; unclear D gene. CDR3 size: 11 residues. CDR1 is DFQATT, CDR2 SNEGSKA, per germline (reference sequence). The CDR3 DNA sequence: TGCAGCGCACAGTCAGGAGGAGGCTACACCTTC. Amino acid sequence: CSAQSGGGYTF.